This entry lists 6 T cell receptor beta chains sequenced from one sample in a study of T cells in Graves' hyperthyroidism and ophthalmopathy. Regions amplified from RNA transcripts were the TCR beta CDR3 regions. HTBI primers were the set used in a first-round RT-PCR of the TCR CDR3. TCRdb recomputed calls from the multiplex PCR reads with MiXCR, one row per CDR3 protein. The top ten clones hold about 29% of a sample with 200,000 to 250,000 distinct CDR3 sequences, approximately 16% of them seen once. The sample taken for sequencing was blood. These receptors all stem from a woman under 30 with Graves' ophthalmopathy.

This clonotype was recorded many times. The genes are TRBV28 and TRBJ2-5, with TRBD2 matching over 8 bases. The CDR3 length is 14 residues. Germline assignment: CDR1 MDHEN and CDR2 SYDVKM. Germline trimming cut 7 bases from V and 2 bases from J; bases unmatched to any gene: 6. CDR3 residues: CASMGAGGQETQYF. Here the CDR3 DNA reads TGTGCCAGCATGGGGGCGGGGGGACAAGAGACCCAGTACTTC.

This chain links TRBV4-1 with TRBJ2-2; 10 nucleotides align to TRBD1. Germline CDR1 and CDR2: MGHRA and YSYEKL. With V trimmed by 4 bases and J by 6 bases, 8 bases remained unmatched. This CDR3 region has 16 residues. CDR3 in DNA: TGCGCCAGCAGCCCTACCGGGACAGGGGTTTCCGGGGAGCTGTTTTTT. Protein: CASSPTGTGVSGELFF.

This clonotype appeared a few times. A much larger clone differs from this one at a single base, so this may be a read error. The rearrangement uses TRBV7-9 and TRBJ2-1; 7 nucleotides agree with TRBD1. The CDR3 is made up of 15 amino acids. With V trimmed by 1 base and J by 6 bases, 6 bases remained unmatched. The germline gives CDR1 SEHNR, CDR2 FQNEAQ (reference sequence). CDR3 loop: CASSLGWPGGNEQFF. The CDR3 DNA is TGTGCCAGCAGCTTAGGGTGGCCAGGGGGCAATGAGCAGTTCTTC.

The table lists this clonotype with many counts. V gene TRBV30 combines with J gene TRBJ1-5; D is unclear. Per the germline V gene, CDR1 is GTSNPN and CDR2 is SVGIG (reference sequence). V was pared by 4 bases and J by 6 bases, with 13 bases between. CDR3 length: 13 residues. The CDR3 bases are TGTGCCTGGACCTCCGACTCAGGTCAGCCCCAGCATTTT. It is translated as CAWTSDSGQPQHF.

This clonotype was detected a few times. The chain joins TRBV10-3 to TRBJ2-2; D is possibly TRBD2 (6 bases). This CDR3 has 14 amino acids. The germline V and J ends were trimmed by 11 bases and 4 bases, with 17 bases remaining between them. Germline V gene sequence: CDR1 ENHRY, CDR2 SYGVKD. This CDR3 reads CAAGRTKFTGELFF. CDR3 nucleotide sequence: TGTGCCGCCGGCAGGACTAAGTTCACCGGGGAGCTGTTTTTT.

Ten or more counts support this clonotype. The CDR3 bases are TGTGCCATCTCCATCGGCAGGGAGGACACTGAAGCTTTCTTT. Its translation: CAISIGREDTEAFF. V usage is TRBV10-3 and J usage is TRBJ1-1; D perhaps matches TRBD1 (5 bases). The CDR3 covers 14 residues. Germline V gives CDR1 ENHRY, CDR2 SYGVKD. The ends were cut back, 8 bases at V and 3 bases at J, with 16 bases in the middle.